Following are 30 T cell receptor beta chains from one sample sequenced in a study of T cell repertoires in cytomegalovirus infection. The antigens for these receptors are not known. TCRdb used MiXCR to reprocess the reads, holding one entry per CDR3 protein. Found here are approximately 730,000 distinct CDR3 sequences, about 27% of them singletons; the top ten hold about an eighth. This specimen consisted of cultured CD8+ T cells from PBMCs, obtained from culture after CMV antigen stimulation. These TCRs come from a human donor in good health (CMV status not recorded). Some clones in this sample may be carry-over from other donors' samples.

In its sample, this clonotype was seen a few times. The V gene is TRBV12-3 or TRBV12-4, the J gene TRBJ1-2; D is uncertain. The CDR3 loop spans 14 amino acids. V lost 4 bases and J 1 base, leaving 10 bases between the germline ends. CDR3 nucleotide sequence: TGTGCCAGCAGTTCTAGTAATTTTAACTATGGCTACACCTTC. Translating it yields CASSSSNFNYGYTF.

The J gene is TRBJ2-1, the V gene TRBV19, with D tentatively TRBD1 or TRBD2 (6 bases each). Trimming shortened V by 8 bases and J by 4 bases, and 18 bases separated the two germline ends. CDR3 length: 15 amino acids. CDR1 and CDR2 (germline): LNHDA, SQIVND (reference sequence). The CDR3 here is CASQLKGGYYNEQFF. In DNA form, the CDR3 reads TGTGCCAGTCAACTAAAGGGGGGCTATTACAATGAGCAGTTCTTC.

In its sample, this clonotype was seen a few times. This chain connects TRBV12-3 or TRBV12-4 to TRBJ1-2; D is possibly TRBD1 (5 bases). V lost 3 bases to trimming and J lost 0 bases, with 8 bases between them. The CDR3 is 14 residues long. The CDR3 loop is CASSLTAPNYGYTF. The CDR3 nucleotides read TGTGCCAGCAGTTTGACAGCACCTAACTATGGCTACACCTTC.

This clonotype was recorded at least ten times. The chain employs TRBV12-3 or TRBV12-4 and TRBJ1-4; 12 bases line up with TRBD1. The V and J ends lost 3 bases and 2 bases, in that order; junction bases with no gene match: 10. The CDR3 is 19 residues long. The CDR3 region has the DNA TGTGCCAGCAGTTTCTGGGACAGGGGGCGTGGGGAGACTAATGAAAAACTGTTTTTT. The encoded protein is CASSFWDRGRGETNEKLFF.

The V gene is TRBV7-9, the J gene TRBJ1-6; the D is unclear. Trimming cost V 5 bases and J 7 bases, with 15 bases left between them. The CDR3 runs 15 residues. Germline assignment: CDR1 SEHNR and CDR2 FQNEAQ (reference sequence). As DNA, the CDR3 is TGTGCCAGCAGCCCCCCCGCAGGCCGAAATTCACCCCTCCACTTT. Encoded protein: CASSPPAGRNSPLHF.

This clonotype was seen only a few times. The V gene is TRBV7-6, the J gene TRBJ2-5, with a possible D match to TRBD1 (5 bases). V lost 2 bases and J 1 base, leaving 14 bases between the germline ends. Germline loops: CDR1 SGHVS, CDR2 FNYEAQ. This CDR3 is 16 amino acids long. The CDR3 here is CASSLWGRQFQETQYF. The CDR3 bases are TGTGCCAGCAGCTTATGGGGTCGACAGTTCCAAGAGACCCAGTACTTC.

The DNA of the CDR3 is TGTGCCAGCAGTTTGGCTATCAGCGGGGTCCCTGAAGCTTTCTTT. It encodes CASSLAISGVPEAFF. V and J are TRBV27 and TRBJ1-1, with D hard to call. Germline lookup yields CDR1 MNHEY and CDR2 SMNVEV (reference sequence). The CDR3 runs to 15 residues. The ends were cut back, 3 bases at V and 6 bases at J, with 17 bases in the middle.

This clonotype was counted between two and nine times. The rearrangement joins TRBV5-5 to TRBJ2-7; D is uncertain. The CDR3 extends over 13 amino acids. Per germline, CDR1 SGHKS and CDR2 YYEKEE (reference sequence). Deletions cut 1 base from V and 3 bases from J, with 8 bases between. This CDR3 reads CASSLRVIYEQYF. The CDR3 DNA follows: TGTGCCAGCAGCTTGAGGGTTATCTACGAGCAGTACTTC.

This clonotype was seen only a few times. This chain joins TRBV6-1 and TRBJ2-7, with 9 bases lining up with TRBD2. Germline V gene data show CDR1 as MNHNS and CDR2 as SASEGT. V shed 7 bases, J shed 3 bases, and the junction held 7 bases outside the gene matches. CDR3 size: 14 residues. The CDR3 sequence is CASTEGRGGYEQYF. CDR3 coding DNA: TGTGCCAGCACCGAAGGGCGGGGGGGCTACGAGCAGTACTTC.

This sequence joins TRBV11-1 and TRBJ2-2, with a possible D match to TRBD2 (5 bases). Trimming left V 0 bases short and J 7 bases short, with 12 bases between. This CDR3 is built from 15 residues. CDR1 and CDR2 from the germline V gene are SGHAT and FQDESV (reference sequence). The CDR3 nucleotides are TGTGCCAGCAGCTTAGCGGAGGTTCTGAACGGGGAGCTGTTTTTT. This gives the protein CASSLAEVLNGELFF.

This clonotype has just a few counts. This rearrangement joins TRBV12-3 or TRBV12-4 to TRBJ1-1, with D perhaps matching TRBD1 (6 bases). The length of the CDR3 is 15 residues. Trimming took off 1 base at V and 2 bases at J, with 11 bases between the two ends. This chain's CDR3 is CASSLDGGANTEAFF. CDR3 nucleotide sequence: TGTGCCAGCAGTTTAGACGGGGGGGCTAACACTGAAGCTTTCTTT.

This clonotype came up a few times. CDR3 sequence reads: CASSGTTGLNQPQHF. In DNA, the CDR3 is TGTGCCAGCAGTGGGACGACAGGGCTCAATCAGCCCCAGCATTTT. The chain carries TRBV2 and TRBJ1-5, with 7 positions matching TRBD1. The CDR3 runs to 15 residues. The V segment lost 4 bases and the J segment 3 bases; nucleotides outside the gene matches: 6. Germline lookup yields CDR1 SNHLY and CDR2 FYNNEI.

The CDR3 DNA sequence: TGTGCCAGTAGTGGCGGCCGGGACACAGGTCTCGATCAGCCCCAGCATTTT. It specifies CASSGGRDTGLDQPQHF. V gene TRBV19 combines with J gene TRBJ1-5; the D gene is possibly TRBD1 (6 bases). Trimming took off 5 bases at V and 5 bases at J, with 22 bases between the two ends. There are 17 residues in the CDR3. Germline V gene lookup returns CDR1 LNHDA and CDR2 SQIVND (reference sequence).

This clonotype was observed a single time. The chain is built from TRBV27 and TRBJ2-7, with TRBD2 matching over 8 bases. This CDR3 spans 15 amino acids. The V and J ends lost 3 bases and 7 bases, in that order; junction bases with no gene match: 11. Germline V gives CDR1 MNHEY, CDR2 SMNVEV (reference sequence). The CDR3 sequence: CASSFIGGGTREQYF. CDR3 coding DNA: TGTGCCAGCAGTTTCATTGGCGGGGGGACAAGAGAGCAGTACTTC.

This clonotype occurred a few times. V and J are TRBV7-2 and TRBJ2-7; a weak D match, TRBD2 (5 bases). The CDR3 is 14 residues long. V lost 4 bases and J 5 bases, leaving 15 bases between the germline ends. In germline, CDR1 is SGHTA, CDR2 FQGNSA. CDR3 bases: TGTGCCAGCAGCTCCGGGAACGACCTGGACGAGCAGTACTTC. Translation: CASSSGNDLDEQYF.

This chain uses TRBV12-3 or TRBV12-4 with TRBJ1-2; 7 nucleotides agree with TRBD1. CDR3 length: 16 amino acids. V lost 5 bases, J lost 6 bases, and 15 bases stayed unmatched. CDR3 region: CASSQGPPTGFHGYTF. CDR3 nucleotide sequence: TGTGCCAGCAGTCAAGGCCCCCCGACAGGGTTCCATGGCTACACCTTC.

This clonotype was seen once. This sequence joins TRBV15 and TRBJ2-5; the match to TRBD2 covers 7 bases. V lost 0 bases to trimming and J lost 2 bases; unmatched junction nucleotides: 3. This CDR3 is built from 15 residues. Germline CDR1 is LNHNV and CDR2 is YYDKDF (reference sequence). The CDR3 bases are TGTGCCACCAGCAGAGATCTAGCGGATCAAGAGACCCAGTACTTC. It codes for CATSRDLADQETQYF.

V is TRBV6-5 and J is TRBJ1-5, with 7 bases aligning to TRBD1. V shed 5 bases, J shed 5 bases, and the junction held 12 bases outside the gene matches. From germline, CDR1 is MNHEY and CDR2 SVGAGI. CDR3 length: 16 residues. The CDR3 reads CASSPRDSPVDQPQHF. In nucleotides, the CDR3 is TGTGCCAGCAGTCCCAGGGACAGCCCCGTCGATCAGCCCCAGCATTTT.

J is TRBJ2-2 and V is TRBV15; D may be TRBD2 (7 bases). Trimming removed 2 bases from V and 4 bases from J, with 11 bases in between. Germline values: CDR1 LNHNV, CDR2 YYDKDF (reference sequence). The CDR3 runs 15 residues. As DNA, the CDR3 is TGTGCCACCAGCAGATACAGGGAGGGCACCGGGGAGCTGTTTTTT. Its translation is CATSRYREGTGELFF.

V and J are TRBV10-2 and TRBJ2-1; D might be TRBD2 (7 bases). Germline values: CDR1 WSHSY, CDR2 SAAADI. The V and J ends lost 1 base and 6 bases respectively, with 13 bases between them. The CDR3 sequence is 15 residues long. CDR3 sequence: CASSELWGGGNEQFF. CDR3 nucleotide sequence: TGCGCCAGCAGTGAGTTGTGGGGAGGGGGCAATGAGCAGTTCTTC.

The chain combines TRBV28 with TRBJ2-1; maybe TRBD1 (6 bases). This CDR3 region has 12 residues. The germline gives CDR1 MDHEN, CDR2 SYDVKM. The V end was cut by 3 bases, the J end by 10 bases, with 10 bases between. CDR3 nucleotides: TGTGCCAGCAGTTTTATAGGGGGAGAGCAGTTCTTC. Translating it yields CASSFIGGEQFF.

A single count supports this clonotype. The chain couples TRBV12-3 or TRBV12-4 to TRBJ2-3; D is possibly TRBD1 or TRBD2 (7 bases each). The CDR3 spans 15 residues. The V end was cut by 6 bases, the J end by 6 bases, with 19 bases between. CDR3 sequence (DNA): TGTGCCAGCAGCCCCGCGCCCAGGGGGGGGGATACGCAGTATTTT. Translated, it gives CASSPAPRGGDTQYF.

CDR3 sequence (DNA): TGCAGCGTTGTTGAGCGGGGGGGCCCCTACAATGAGCAGTTCTTC. Protein product: CSVVERGGPYNEQFF. This sequence joins TRBV29-1 and TRBJ2-1, with TRBD2 matching 10 bases. Per germline, CDR1 SQVTM and CDR2 ANQGSEA. The CDR3 runs 15 residues. V lost 4 bases, J lost 2 bases, and 5 bases stayed unmatched.

V is TRBV2 and J is TRBJ2-7; D gene unclear. The germline V and J ends were trimmed by 3 bases and 1 base, with 4 bases remaining between them. Germline V gene data show CDR1 as SNHLY and CDR2 as FYNNEI. The CDR3 loop spans 12 amino acids. The CDR3 spells CASSERSYEQYV. The CDR3, as DNA: TGTGCCAGCAGTGAGAGGTCCTACGAGCAGTACGTC.

The V call is TRBV28, the J call TRBJ2-3, with D possibly being TRBD1 (6 bases). CDR1 is MDHEN and CDR2 is SYDVKM in the germline V gene. Trimming cost V 6 bases and J 2 bases, with 15 bases left between them. The CDR3 contains 15 residues. The CDR3 nucleotides are TGTGCCAGCAGAAGTCGACAGGAACTCACAGATACGCAGTATTTT. Translated, it gives CASRSRQELTDTQYF.

This clonotype occurred many times. The chain is built from TRBV7-8 and TRBJ2-3; 10 bases match TRBD1. The CDR3 has 17 amino acids. Germline CDR1 is SGHVS and CDR2 is FQNEAQ. The J segment lost 5 bases and the V segment lost 0 bases, leaving 8 bases of the junction unmatched. For the CDR3, the DNA is TGTGCCAGCAGCTTAGCCACCGGGACAGGGGTAGGAGATACGCAGTATTTT. It encodes CASSLATGTGVGDTQYF.

This clonotype showed up just a few times. The chain has TRBV6-6 and TRBJ1-4; D not resolved. From germline, CDR1 is MNHNY and CDR2 SVGAGI (reference sequence). The CDR3 loop spans 15 amino acids. The ends were cut back, 6 bases at V and 8 bases at J, with 19 bases in the middle. The CDR3 region is CASSPTEEHGEKLFF. DNA for the CDR3: TGTGCCAGCAGCCCAACAGAGGAACATGGGGAAAAACTGTTTTTT.

The V and J genes are TRBV2 and TRBJ1-2, with 8 bases that match TRBD1. CDR1 is SNHLY and CDR2 is FYNNEI in the germline V gene. The CDR3 length is 14 residues. The J segment lost 4 bases and the V segment lost 6 bases, leaving 7 bases of the junction unmatched. In nucleotides, the CDR3 is TGTGCCAGCAGGCCTGGACAGGGCCCCTATGGCTACACCTTC. It codes for CASRPGQGPYGYTF.

V is TRBV29-1 and J is TRBJ2-3; D might be TRBD1 or TRBD2, each matching 5 bases. Germline-derived CDR1 and CDR2 are SQVTM and ANQGSEA. This CDR3 contains 14 residues. V was trimmed by 2 bases and J by 4 bases, leaving 13 bases between them. CDR3 nucleotide sequence: TGCAGCGTTGAACCGGGACCACTGGCAGATACGCAGTATTTT. The encoded protein is CSVEPGPLADTQYF.

The table lists this clonotype with a few counts. The chain recombines TRBV6-6 with TRBJ2-2; 13 bases align to TRBD2. The germline V gene has CDR1 MNHNY and CDR2 SVGAGI (reference sequence). This CDR3 has 18 residues. V trimming: 6 bases; J trimming: 2 bases; junction bases outside the gene matches: 9. Written as DNA, the CDR3 is TGTGCCAGCAGAGGAGGACTAGCGGGGGTTCGTAACACCGGGGAGCTGTTTTTT. Residues: CASRGGLAGVRNTGELFF.